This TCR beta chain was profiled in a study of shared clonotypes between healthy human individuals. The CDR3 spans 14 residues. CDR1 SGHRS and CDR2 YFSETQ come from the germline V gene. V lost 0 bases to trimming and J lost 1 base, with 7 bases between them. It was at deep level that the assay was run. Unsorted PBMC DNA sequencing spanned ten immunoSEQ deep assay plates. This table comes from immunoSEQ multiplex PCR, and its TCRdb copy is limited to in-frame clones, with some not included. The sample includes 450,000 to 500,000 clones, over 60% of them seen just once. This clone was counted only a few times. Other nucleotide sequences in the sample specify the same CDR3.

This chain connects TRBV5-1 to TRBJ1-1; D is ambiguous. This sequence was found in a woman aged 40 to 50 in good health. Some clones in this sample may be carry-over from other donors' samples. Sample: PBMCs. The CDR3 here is CASSLDPQNTEAFF. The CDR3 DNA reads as TGCGCCAGCAGCTTGGACCCACAGAACACTGAAGCTTTCTTT.